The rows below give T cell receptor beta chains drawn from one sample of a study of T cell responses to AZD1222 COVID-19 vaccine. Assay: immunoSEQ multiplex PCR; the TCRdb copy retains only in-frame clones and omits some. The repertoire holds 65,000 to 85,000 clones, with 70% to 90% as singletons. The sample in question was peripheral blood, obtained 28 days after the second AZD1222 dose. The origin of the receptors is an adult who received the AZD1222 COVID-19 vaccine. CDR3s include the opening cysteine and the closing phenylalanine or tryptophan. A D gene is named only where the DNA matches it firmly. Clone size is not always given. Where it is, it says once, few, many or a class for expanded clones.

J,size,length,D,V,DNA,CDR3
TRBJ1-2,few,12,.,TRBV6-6,TGTGCCAGCAGAGGGGGGCGAGAGGGCTACACCTTC,CASRGGREGYTF
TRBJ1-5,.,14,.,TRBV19,TGTGCCAGTACCAAGAGGTCCAGGGCTCAGCCCCAGCATTTT,CASTKRSRAQPQHF
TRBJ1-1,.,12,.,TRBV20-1,TGCAGTGCTAGTTTCCAGCGCACTGAAGCTTTCTTT,CSASFQRTEAFF
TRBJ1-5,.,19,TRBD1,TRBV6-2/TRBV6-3,TGTGCCAGCAGTCTCCGAACCGGGACAGGGAGATATAGCAATCAGCCCCAGCATTTT,CASSLRTGTGRYSNQPQHF
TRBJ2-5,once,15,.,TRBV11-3,TGTGCCAGCAGCTTAGGGCGGGCTGACAAAGAGACCCAGTACTTC,CASSLGRADKETQYF
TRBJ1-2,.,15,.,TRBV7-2,TGTGCCAGCAGCTTAGCGCGTCAGTGGGGCTATGGCTACACCTTC,CASSLARQWGYGYTF
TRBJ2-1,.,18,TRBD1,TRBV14,TGTGCCAGCAGCCAAGAAGTAGGGACAGGGAGCATATTCAATGAGCAGTTCTTC,CASSQEVGTGSIFNEQFF
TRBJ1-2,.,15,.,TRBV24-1,TGTGCCACCAGCGGCGACAGAGTCGAGGATTATGGCTACACCTTC,CATSGDRVEDYGYTF
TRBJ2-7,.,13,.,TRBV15,TGTGCCACCAGCAGTGAAAACAATTACGAGCAGTACTTC,CATSSENNYEQYF
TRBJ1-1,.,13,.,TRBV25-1,TGTGCCAGCAGTAAGAACATGAACACTGAAGCTTTCTTT,CASSKNMNTEAFF
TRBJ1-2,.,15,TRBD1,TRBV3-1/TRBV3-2,TGTGCCAGCAGCCCCGACGCGACAGGGAACTATGGCTACACCTTC,CASSPDATGNYGYTF
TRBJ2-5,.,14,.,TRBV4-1,TGCGCCAGCAGCCAAGTGGGGGGGCTGGAGACCCAGTACTTC,CASSQVGGLETQYF
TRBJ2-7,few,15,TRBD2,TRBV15,TGTGCCACCAGCAGAGATCTCGGGGGGACCTACGAGCAGTACTTC,CATSRDLGGTYEQYF
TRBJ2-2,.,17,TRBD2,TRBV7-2,TGTGCCAGCAGCTCGGATTCTAGCGGGGGGTACACCGGGGAGCTGTTTTTT,CASSSDSSGGYTGELFF
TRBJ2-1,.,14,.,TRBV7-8,TGTGCCAGCAGCTTAAAGGCAGGGTACAATGAGCAGTTCTTC,CASSLKAGYNEQFF
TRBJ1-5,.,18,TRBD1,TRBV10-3,TGTGCCATCAGTGAGGGAGGACAGGGATTGTTCGGCAATCAGCCCCAGCATTTT,CAISEGGQGLFGNQPQHF
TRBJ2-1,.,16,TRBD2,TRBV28,TGTGCCAGCAGTATTCGGGTCGGGGGGGCCTACAATGAGCAGTTCTTC,CASSIRVGGAYNEQFF
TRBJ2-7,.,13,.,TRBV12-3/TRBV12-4,TGTGCCAGCAGTTTGGTCGCCGACTACGAGCAGTACTTC,CASSLVADYEQYF
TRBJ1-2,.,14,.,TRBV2,TGTGCCAGCAAAAAGCTGGCTTCTAACTATGGCTACACCTTC,CASKKLASNYGYTF
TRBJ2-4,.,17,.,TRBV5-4,TGTGCCAGCAGCGTGGGGGGGCTGGGGGATAGCAAAAACATTCAGTACTTC,CASSVGGLGDSKNIQYF
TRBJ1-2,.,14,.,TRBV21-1,TGTGCCAGCAGCAAAAAGCTCGATAACTATGGCTACACCTTC,CASSKKLDNYGYTF
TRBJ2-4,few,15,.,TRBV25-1,TGTGCCAGCAGTGAAGCGGGGTTAGGCAAAAACATTCAGTACTTC,CASSEAGLGKNIQYF
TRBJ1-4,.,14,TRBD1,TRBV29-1,TGCAGCGTTCAAAGGGAGGACAGGGGTGAAAAACTGTTTTTT,CSVQREDRGEKLFF
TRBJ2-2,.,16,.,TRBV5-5,TGTGCCAGCAGCTTGGTCGGGACTTCGAACACCGGGGAGCTGTTTTTT,CASSLVGTSNTGELFF
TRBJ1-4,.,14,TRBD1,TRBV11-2,TGTGCCAGCAGGCCAGGGGGCGCGGGGGAAAAACTGTTTTTT,CASRPGGAGEKLFF
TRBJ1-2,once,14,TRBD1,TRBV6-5,TGTGCCAGCAGTTACCGGGACAGTCTACGCGGCTACACCTTC,CASSYRDSLRGYTF
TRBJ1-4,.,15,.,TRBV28,TGTGCCAGCAGTATACGACAGAGCCCTAATGAAAAACTGTTTTTT,CASSIRQSPNEKLFF
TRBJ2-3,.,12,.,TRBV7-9,TGTGCCAGCGACCTGGACACGGATACGCAGTATTTT,CASDLDTDTQYF
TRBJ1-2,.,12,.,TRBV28,TGTGCCATTTGGACGGCCTCGGAGGGCTACACCTTC,CAIWTASEGYTF
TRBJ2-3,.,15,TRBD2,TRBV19,TGTGCCAGTAGTGGTAGCGGGAGAAGCACAGATACGCAGTATTTT,CASSGSGRSTDTQYF
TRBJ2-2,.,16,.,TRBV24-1,TGTCCCACCCGTCCCCCCGGGCCCGGGACGACCGGGGAGCTGTTTTTT,CPTRPPGPGTTGELFF
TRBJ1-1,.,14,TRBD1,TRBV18,TGTGCCAGCTCACCAGAACAGGGGTTCACTGAAGCTTTCTTT,CASSPEQGFTEAFF
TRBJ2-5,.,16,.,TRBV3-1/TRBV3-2,TGTGCCAGCAGCCAAGAAGTCGGAGGATTCCAAGAGACCCAGTACTTC,CASSQEVGGFQETQYF
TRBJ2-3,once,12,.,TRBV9,TGTGCCAGCAGCGTATCGGGGGATACGCAGTATTTT,CASSVSGDTQYF
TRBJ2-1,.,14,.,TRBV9,TGTGCCAGCAGCGTAGGGCTAGCGATCAATGAGCAGTTCTTC,CASSVGLAINEQFF
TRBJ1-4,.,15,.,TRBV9,TGTGCCAGCAGCGTAGCTGGACGTCCTAATGAAAAACTGTTTTTT,CASSVAGRPNEKLFF
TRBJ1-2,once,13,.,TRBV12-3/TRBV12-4,TGTGCCAGCAGTTTCCGCAGAAACTATGGCTACACCTTC,CASSFRRNYGYTF
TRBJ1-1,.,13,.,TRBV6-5,TGTGCCAGCAGTCCTCATCCGGGTCTTGAAGCTTTCTTT,CASSPHPGLEAFF
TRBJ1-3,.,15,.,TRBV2,TGTGCCAGCAGTGGGATGAGGGGATCTTTAAACACCATATATTTT,CASSGMRGSLNTIYF
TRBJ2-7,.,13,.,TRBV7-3,TGTGCCAGCAGCGTCTCTAGCTGCGGCGAGCAGTACTTC,CASSVSSCGEQYF
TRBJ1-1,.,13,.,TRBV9,TGTGCCAGCAGCACCAGGTCCGAAACTGAAGCTTTCTTT,CASSTRSETEAFF
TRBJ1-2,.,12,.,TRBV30,TGTGCCTGGAGCGCTTTAGGCTATGGCTACACCTTC,CAWSALGYGYTF
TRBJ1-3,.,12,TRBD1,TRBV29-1,TGCAGCGTGACAGGGTCTGGAAACACCATATATTTT,CSVTGSGNTIYF
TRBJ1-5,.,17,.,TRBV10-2,TGCGCCAGCAGTGAGTCGAGGGGGGGATACGCTAATCAGCCCCAGCATTTT,CASSESRGGYANQPQHF
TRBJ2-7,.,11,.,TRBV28,TGTGCCAGCTGGAGCTCCTACGAGCAGTACTTC,CASWSSYEQYF
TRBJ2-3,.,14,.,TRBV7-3,TGTGCCAGCAGCTTAATGCACAGCACAGATACGCAGTATTTT,CASSLMHSTDTQYF
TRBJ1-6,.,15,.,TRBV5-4,TGTGCCAGCAGTCTAGGGAGCTCCTATAATTCACCCCTCCACTTT,CASSLGSSYNSPLHF
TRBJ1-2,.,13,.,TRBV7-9,TGTGCCAGCAGCTTAGGGCAGGGTGGCGGCTACACCTTC,CASSLGQGGGYTF
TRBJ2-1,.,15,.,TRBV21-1,TGTGCCAGCAGCAAATGGTGGCTCCGAAACAATGAGCAGTTCTTC,CASSKWWLRNNEQFF